Listed here are 6 T cell receptor beta chains from one sample, sequenced in a study of T cells after yellow fever vaccination. From the 5' RACE reads, TCRdb called clonotypes with MiXCR, one entry per CDR3 protein. The repertoire holds some 300,000 distinct CDR3 sequences, with 7.5% to 9% as singletons. Specimen: CD4+ T cells sorted from PBMCs, collected 5 days after the yellow fever booster vaccination. The receptors here all came from a man between 18 and 35 years old who received the YFV17D yellow fever vaccine.

The CDR3 here is CASGLVEGGSYEQYF. DNA of the CDR3: TGTGCTAGTGGTTTGGTGGAAGGGGGCTCCTACGAGCAGTACTTC. The chain carries TRBV12-5 and TRBJ2-7; a possible D gene is TRBD1 (6 bases). Trimming shortened V by 0 bases and J by 0 bases, and 9 bases separated the two germline ends. This CDR3 comprises 15 residues. The germline V gene encodes CDR1 LGHNT and CDR2 FRNRAP.

The chain carries TRBV14 and TRBJ1-4, with D maybe TRBD1 (5 bases). Germline V gives CDR1 SGHDN, CDR2 FVKESK. Trimming took off 4 bases at V and 2 bases at J, with 11 bases between the two ends. This CDR3 is built from 15 residues. The CDR3: CASSPIDSTNEKLFF. CDR3 coding DNA: TGTGCCAGCAGCCCCATCGACAGTACTAATGAAAAACTGTTTTTT.

This clonotype was observed a few times. The J gene is TRBJ2-1, the V gene TRBV11-2, with TRBD2 matching over 9 bases. CDR1 and CDR2 (germline): SGHAT, FQNNGV. V gave up 3 bases and J gave up 7 bases; unmatched junction bases: 7. The CDR3 extends over 15 amino acids. Here the CDR3 DNA reads TGTGCCAGCAGCTTTAATAGCGGGGGTTGGAATGAGCAGTTCTTC. Residues: CASSFNSGGWNEQFF.

This clonotype came up a few times. The chain joins TRBV6-5 to TRBJ2-3, with a tentative D call TRBD2 (6 bases). The CDR3 covers 15 residues. CDR1 and CDR2 (germline): MNHEY, SVGAGI. V was cut by 4 bases and J by 4 bases, with 15 bases left in between. This CDR3 is CASSFRGAFADTQYF. For the CDR3, the DNA is TGTGCCAGCAGTTTTCGCGGGGCGTTTGCAGATACGCAGTATTTT.

This clonotype was seen a handful of times. The chain couples TRBV5-6 to TRBJ1-4; 7 bases are shared with TRBD1. The CDR3 consists of 17 residues. Looked up from germline, CDR1 is SGHDT and CDR2 is YYEEEE. V was pared by 5 bases and J by 0 bases, with 10 bases of the junction left unmatched. The CDR3 reads CASSFDRAMATNEKLFF. Written as DNA, the CDR3 is TGTGCCAGCAGTTTCGACAGGGCGATGGCAACTAATGAAAAACTGTTTTTT.

CDR3 in amino acids: CASSHPGQGAGGSEKLFF. CDR3 nucleotides: TGCGCCAGCAGCCATCCGGGACAGGGGGCGGGAGGGAGTGAAAAACTGTTTTTT. The V and J genes are TRBV4-1 and TRBJ1-4, with 12 bases aligning to TRBD1. CDR3 length: 18 residues. The V gene's germline CDR1 is MGHRA and CDR2 YSYEKL. The ends lost 3 bases at V and 7 bases at J; junction bases unmatched: 12.